This TCR beta chain was sequenced for a study of T cell repertoires in cytomegalovirus infection. Study at large: It can be stated that public TCR beta signatures indicated CMV infection as well as a matching HLA type. Whole-study findings and limits: Summed frequency of public TCR beta families distinguished CMV carriers with the relevant HLA. Dominating the ex vivo response were TCR beta clonotypes that were CMV-specific and HLA-C-restricted.

Concerning this clonotype itself: The antigen is not known.

TCRdb processed the reads anew with MiXCR; each CDR3 protein has one entry. Of about 180,000 distinct CDR3 sequences in the sample, approximately 15% were seen once. The V gene's germline CDR1 is SQVTM and CDR2 ANQGSEA. The CDR3 spans 12 residues. V gave up 5 bases and J gave up 7 bases; unmatched junction bases: 7. The chain joins TRBV29-1 to TRBJ2-5; 7 bases are a match to TRBD2. Sequenced material: PBMCs. This sequence originates from a human donor in good health (CMV status not recorded). Some clones in this sample may be carry-over from other donors' samples. CDR3 sequence: CSVFKERGTQYF. The CDR3 region has the DNA TGCAGCGTTTTTAAGGAGCGGGGGACCCAGTACTTC. The entire variable domain, with the rest obtained from reference TRBV29-1 and TRBJ2-5, is as follows: SAVISQKPSRDICQRGTSLTIQCQVDSQVTMMFWYRQQPGQSLTLIATANQGSEATYESGFVIDKFPISRPNLTFSTLTVSNMSPEDSSIYLCSVFKERGTQYFGPGTRLLVL.